What follows describes a single TCR beta chain. Its antigen is as yet unknown. The data belong to a study of cytomegalovirus exposure and HLA in healthy donors. Study findings and constraints: A few CMV-associated chains proved CMV antigen-specific in vitro. Roughly 170 TCR beta chains were listed as cytomegalovirus-associated. Most TCR sequences proved rare, with some public TCRs found in many donors.

Primers for the PCR totalled 60 Vbeta and 13 Jbeta. Method: immunoSEQ multiplex PCR; TCRdb's copy keeps in-frame clones and lacks some. Listed are approximately 130,000 clones; 2% falls within the top ten. The CDR3 runs 15 residues. The germline CDR1 and CDR2 sequences are SGHTS and YDEGEE. Trimming cost V 3 bases and J 0 bases; bases outside gene matches: 3. The chain links TRBV5-8 to TRBJ2-7; 10 bases map to TRBD2. The sample comprised PBMCs. The TCR sequence derives from a woman aged 55-70 years in good health and CMV-seronegative. CDR3 loop: CASSSASGSSYEQYF. The CDR3 region has the DNA TGTGCCAGCAGCTCAGCTAGCGGGAGCTCCTACGAGCAGTACTTC.